This T cell receptor beta chain was sequenced for a study of long-term antiretroviral therapy in people with HIV. The assay, immunoSEQ v3.0, was run at survey level. Here immunoSEQ multiplex PCR was the method, and the copy in TCRdb shows in-frame clones only, minus some. The data show 25,000 to 35,000 clones, with roughly 84% seen just once and 4.8% held by the top ten. This CDR3 spans 18 amino acids. With V trimmed by 5 bases and J by 0 bases, 13 bases remained unmatched. Germline loops: CDR1 PRHDT, CDR2 FYEKMQ (reference sequence). The clonotype originates from a woman aged 30 to 39 with HIV. The chain has TRBV13 and TRBJ2-3; TRBD1 aligns across 8 bases. Source: unsorted PBMCs, taken 0.8 years after starting antiretroviral therapy. CDR3 sequence (DNA): TGTGCCAGCAGCGATACAGCTCGGGACAGGCTAAGCACAGATACGCAGTATTTT. Its protein product is CASSDTARDRLSTDTQYF. The variable domain in full, completed from reference TRBV13 and TRBJ2-3, reads AAGVIQSPRHLIKEKRETATLKCYPIPRHDTVYWYQQGPGQDPQFLISFYEKMQSDKGSIPDRFSAQQFSDYHSELNMSSLELGDSALYFCASSDTARDRLSTDTQYFGPGTRLTVL.